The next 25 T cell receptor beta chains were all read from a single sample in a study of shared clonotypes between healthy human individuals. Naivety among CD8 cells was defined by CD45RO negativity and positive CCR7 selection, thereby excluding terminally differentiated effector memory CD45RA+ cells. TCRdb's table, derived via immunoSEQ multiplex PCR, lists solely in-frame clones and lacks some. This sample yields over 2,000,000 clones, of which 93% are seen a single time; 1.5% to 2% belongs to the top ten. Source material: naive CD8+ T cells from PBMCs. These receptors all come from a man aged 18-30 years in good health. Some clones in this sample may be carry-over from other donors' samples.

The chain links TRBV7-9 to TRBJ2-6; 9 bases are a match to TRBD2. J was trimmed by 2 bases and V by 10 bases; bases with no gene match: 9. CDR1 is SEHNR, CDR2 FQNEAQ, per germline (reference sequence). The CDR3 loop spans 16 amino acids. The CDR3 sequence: CAKGGSGSTGANVLTF. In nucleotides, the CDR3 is TGTGCCAAAGGGGGTAGCGGGAGTACTGGGGCCAACGTCCTGACTTTC.

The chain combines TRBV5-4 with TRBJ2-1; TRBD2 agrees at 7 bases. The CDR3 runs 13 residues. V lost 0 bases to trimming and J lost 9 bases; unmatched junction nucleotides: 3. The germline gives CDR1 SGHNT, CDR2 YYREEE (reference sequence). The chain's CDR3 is CASSLAGGIEQFF. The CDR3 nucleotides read TGTGCCAGCAGCTTGGCCGGGGGGATTGAGCAGTTCTTC.

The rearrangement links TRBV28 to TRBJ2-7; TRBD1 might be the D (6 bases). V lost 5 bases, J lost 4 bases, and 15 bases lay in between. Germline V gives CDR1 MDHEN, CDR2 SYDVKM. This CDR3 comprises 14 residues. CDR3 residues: CASSLHGQGYEQYF. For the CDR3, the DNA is TGTGCCAGCAGTCTACACGGCCAGGGGTACGAGCAGTACTTC. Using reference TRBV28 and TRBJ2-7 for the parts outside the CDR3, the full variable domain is DVKVTQSSRYLVKRTGEKVFLECVQDMDHENMFWYRQDPGLGLRLIYFSYDVKMKEKGDIPEGYSVSREKKERFSLILESASTNQTSMYLCASSLHGQGYEQYFGPGTRLTVT.

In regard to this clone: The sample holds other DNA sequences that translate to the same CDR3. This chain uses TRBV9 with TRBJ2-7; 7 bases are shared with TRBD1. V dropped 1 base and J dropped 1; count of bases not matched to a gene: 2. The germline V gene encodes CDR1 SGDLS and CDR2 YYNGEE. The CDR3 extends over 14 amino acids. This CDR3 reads CASSVRDRSYEQYF. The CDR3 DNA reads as TGTGCCAGCAGCGTAAGGGACAGATCCTACGAGCAGTACTTC.

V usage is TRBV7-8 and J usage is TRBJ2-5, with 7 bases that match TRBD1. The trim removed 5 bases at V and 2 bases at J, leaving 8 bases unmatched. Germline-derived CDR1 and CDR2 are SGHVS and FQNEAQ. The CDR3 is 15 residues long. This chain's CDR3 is CASSETGDNQETQYF. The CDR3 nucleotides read TGTGCCAGCAGCGAAACAGGGGATAATCAAGAGACCCAGTACTTC. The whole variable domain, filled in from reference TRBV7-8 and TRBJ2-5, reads GAGVSQSPRYKVAKRGQDVALRCDPISGHVSLFWYQQALGQGPEFLTYFQNEAQLDKSGLPSDRFFAERPEGSVSTLKIQRTQQEDSAVYLCASSETGDNQETQYFGPGTRLLVL.

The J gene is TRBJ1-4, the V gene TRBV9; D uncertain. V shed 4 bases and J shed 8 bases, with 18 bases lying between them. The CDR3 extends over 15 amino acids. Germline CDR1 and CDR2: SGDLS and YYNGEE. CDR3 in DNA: TGTGCCAGCAGCCTTAGCTACGGCCCGAAGGAAAAACTGTTTTTT. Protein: CASSLSYGPKEKLFF.

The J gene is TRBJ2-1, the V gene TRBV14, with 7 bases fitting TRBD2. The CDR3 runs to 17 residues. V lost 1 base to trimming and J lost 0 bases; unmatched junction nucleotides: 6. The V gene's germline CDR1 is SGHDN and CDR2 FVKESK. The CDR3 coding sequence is TGTGCCAGCAGCCAAGGGGCTAGCGGACTCTCCTACAATGAGCAGTTCTTC. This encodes CASSQGASGLSYNEQFF.

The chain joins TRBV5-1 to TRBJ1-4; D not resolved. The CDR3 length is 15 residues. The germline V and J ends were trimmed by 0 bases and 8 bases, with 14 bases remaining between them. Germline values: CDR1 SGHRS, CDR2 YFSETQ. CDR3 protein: CASSLAGRLGEKLFF. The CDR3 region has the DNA TGCGCCAGCAGCTTGGCTGGACGGCTGGGGGAAAAACTGTTTTTT.

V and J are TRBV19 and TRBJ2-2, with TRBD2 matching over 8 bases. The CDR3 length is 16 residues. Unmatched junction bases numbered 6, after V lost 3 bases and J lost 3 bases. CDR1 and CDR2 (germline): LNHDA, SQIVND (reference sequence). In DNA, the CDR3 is TGTGCCAGTAGTATGGACCGGGAGGGGTACACCGGGGAGCTGTTTTTT. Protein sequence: CASSMDREGYTGELFF.

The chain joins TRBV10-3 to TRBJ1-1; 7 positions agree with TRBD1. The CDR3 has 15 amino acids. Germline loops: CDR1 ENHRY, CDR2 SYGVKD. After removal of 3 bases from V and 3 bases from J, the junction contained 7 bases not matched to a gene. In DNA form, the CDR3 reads TGTGCCATCAGTGAACCAGGGACAGCTTACACTGAAGCTTTCTTT. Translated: CAISEPGTAYTEAFF.

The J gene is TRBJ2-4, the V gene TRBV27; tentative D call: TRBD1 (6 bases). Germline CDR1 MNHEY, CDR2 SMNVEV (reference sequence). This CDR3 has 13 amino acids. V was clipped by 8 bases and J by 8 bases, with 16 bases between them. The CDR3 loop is CASRGGPYYIQYF. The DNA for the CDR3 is TGTGCCAGCCGAGGGGGTCCCTATTACATTCAGTACTTC.

This CDR3 is CASSLDREAYTEAFF. CDR3 nucleotides: TGTGCCAGCAGTTTGGACAGGGAGGCCTACACTGAAGCTTTCTTT. The chain employs TRBV28 and TRBJ1-1; TRBD1 aligns across 8 bases. Germline CDR1 MDHEN, CDR2 SYDVKM. The CDR3 has 15 amino acids. V trimming: 3 bases; J trimming: 3 bases; junction bases outside the gene matches: 6.

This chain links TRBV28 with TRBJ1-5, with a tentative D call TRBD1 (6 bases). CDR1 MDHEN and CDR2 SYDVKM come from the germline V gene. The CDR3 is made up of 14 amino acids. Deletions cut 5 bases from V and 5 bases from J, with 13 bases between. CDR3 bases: TGTGCCAGCAGTCCCCACAGGGCGGATCAGCCCCAGCATTTT. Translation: CASSPHRADQPQHF.

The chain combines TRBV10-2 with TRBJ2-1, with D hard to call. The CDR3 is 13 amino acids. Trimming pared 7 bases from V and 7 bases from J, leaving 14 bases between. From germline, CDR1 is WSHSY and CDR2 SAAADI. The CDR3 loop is CASNAAGLNEQFF. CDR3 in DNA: TGCGCCAGCAACGCCGCAGGATTGAATGAGCAGTTCTTC.

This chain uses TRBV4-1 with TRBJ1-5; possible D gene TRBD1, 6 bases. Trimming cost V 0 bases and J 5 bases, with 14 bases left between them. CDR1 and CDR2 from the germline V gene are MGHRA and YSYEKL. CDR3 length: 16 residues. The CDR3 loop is CASSQETRDIYQPQHF. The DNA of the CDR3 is TGCGCCAGCAGCCAAGAAACCAGGGACATTTATCAGCCCCAGCATTTT.

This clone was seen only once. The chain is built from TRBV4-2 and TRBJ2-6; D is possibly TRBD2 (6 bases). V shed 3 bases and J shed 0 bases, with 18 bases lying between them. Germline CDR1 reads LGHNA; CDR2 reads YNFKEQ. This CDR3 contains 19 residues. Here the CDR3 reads CASSHQNGDSPSGANVLTF. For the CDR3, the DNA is TGTGCCAGCAGCCACCAGAACGGGGACTCACCCTCTGGGGCCAACGTCCTGACTTTC.

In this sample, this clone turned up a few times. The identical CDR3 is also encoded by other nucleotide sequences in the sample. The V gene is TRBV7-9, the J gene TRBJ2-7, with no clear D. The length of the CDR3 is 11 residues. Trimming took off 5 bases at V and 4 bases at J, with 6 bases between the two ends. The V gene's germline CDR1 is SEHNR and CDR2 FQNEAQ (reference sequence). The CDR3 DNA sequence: TGTGCCAGCAGCCCCTTTTACGAGCAGTACTTC. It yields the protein CASSPFYEQYF.

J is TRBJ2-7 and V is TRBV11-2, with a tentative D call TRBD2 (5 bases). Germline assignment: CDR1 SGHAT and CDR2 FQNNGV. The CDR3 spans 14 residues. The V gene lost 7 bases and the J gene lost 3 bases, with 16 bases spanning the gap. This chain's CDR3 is CASIPRPAGYEQYF. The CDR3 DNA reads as TGTGCCAGCATCCCCCGCCCCGCGGGCTACGAGCAGTACTTC.

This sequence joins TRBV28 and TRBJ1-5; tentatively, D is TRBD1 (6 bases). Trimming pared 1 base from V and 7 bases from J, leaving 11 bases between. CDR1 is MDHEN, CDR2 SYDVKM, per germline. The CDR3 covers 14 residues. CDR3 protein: CASSLYKGTQPQHF. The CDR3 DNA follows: TGTGCCAGCAGTTTATATAAGGGGACACAGCCCCAGCATTTT. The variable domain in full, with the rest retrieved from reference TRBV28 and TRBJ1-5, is DVKVTQSSRYLVKRTGEKVFLECVQDMDHENMFWYRQDPGLGLRLIYFSYDVKMKEKGDIPEGYSVSREKKERFSLILESASTNQTSMYLCASSLYKGTQPQHFGDGTRLSIL.

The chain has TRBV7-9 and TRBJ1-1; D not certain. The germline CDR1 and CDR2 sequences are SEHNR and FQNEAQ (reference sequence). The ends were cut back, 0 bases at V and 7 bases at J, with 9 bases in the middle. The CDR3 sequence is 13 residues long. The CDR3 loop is CASSLARDREAFF. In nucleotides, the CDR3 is TGTGCCAGCAGCTTAGCGCGAGACCGTGAAGCTTTCTTT.

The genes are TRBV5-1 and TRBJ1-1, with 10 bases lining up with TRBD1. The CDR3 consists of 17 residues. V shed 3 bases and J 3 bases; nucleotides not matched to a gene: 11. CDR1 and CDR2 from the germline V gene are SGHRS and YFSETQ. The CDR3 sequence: CASSSPRTGGIDTEAFF. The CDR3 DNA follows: TGCGCCAGCAGCTCCCCACGGACAGGGGGGATCGACACTGAAGCTTTCTTT.

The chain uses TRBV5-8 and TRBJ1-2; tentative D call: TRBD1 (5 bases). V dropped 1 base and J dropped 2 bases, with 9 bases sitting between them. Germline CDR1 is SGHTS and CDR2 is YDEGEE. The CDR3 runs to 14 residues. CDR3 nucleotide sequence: TGTGCCAGCAGCTTGATTCCAGGGAACTATGGCTACACCTTC. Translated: CASSLIPGNYGYTF.

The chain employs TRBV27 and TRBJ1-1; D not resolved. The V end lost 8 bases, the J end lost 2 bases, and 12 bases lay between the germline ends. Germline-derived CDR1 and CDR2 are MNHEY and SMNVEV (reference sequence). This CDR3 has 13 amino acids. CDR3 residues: CASYGPINTEAFF. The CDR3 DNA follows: TGTGCCAGCTACGGGCCCATAAACACTGAAGCTTTCTTT.

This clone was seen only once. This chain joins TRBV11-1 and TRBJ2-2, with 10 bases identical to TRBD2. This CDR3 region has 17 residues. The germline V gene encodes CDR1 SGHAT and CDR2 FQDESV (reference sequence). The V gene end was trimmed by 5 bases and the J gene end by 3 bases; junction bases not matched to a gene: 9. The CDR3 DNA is TGTGCCAGCAGCCGCCCGCGCGGGACTAGCGACACCGGGGAGCTGTTTTTT. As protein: CASSRPRGTSDTGELFF.

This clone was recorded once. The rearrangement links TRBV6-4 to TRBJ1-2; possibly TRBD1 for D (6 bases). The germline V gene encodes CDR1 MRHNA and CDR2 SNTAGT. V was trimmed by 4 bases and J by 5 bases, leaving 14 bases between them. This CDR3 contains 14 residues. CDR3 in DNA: TGTGCCAGCAGTGTCGTCGCCAGGGGATATGGCTACACCTTC. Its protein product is CASSVVARGYGYTF.